This T cell receptor beta chain came from a study of spatial heterogeneity in lung cancer. On the study more broadly: Consistent detection of more beta-chain than alpha-chain sequences was observed. Overall study findings and caveats: Circulating ubiquitous expanded tumor TCRs were observed more frequently at resection than at follow-up.

This CDR3 has 13 residues. Germline V gene data show CDR1 as SGHTA and CDR2 as FQGNSA. The ends were cut back, 7 bases at V and 4 bases at J, with 13 bases in the middle. In the library, each TCR cDNA molecule bore its own unique molecular identifier. TCRdb passed the 5' RACE reads through MiXCR, listing each CDR3 protein once. The sample carries around 87,000 distinct CDR3 sequences, approximately 12% recorded once. For this clonotype: As yet, its antigen is unknown.

Described time point: sample taken at primary tumor resection. From tumor, nontumor lung or frozen PBMC, whole RNA was taken unsorted for sequencing. The 60 to 90 donors had untreated early-stage non-small cell lung cancer. The chain employs TRBV7-2 and TRBJ1-1; a possible D gene is TRBD1 (5 bases). This clonotype was sampled from a male donor with early-stage non-small cell lung cancer. The sequenced sample was PBMCs, obtained at surgery. CDR3 amino acids: CASTTGGSTEAFF. The CDR3 bases are TGTGCCAGCACCACCGGGGGTTCCACTGAAGCTTTCTTT.